The present TCR beta chain was sequenced within a study of monozygotic twins with inflammatory bowel disease. Total RNA amounting to about 3,700 ng went into each TCR library. One entry per CDR3 protein, without DNA, is what TCRdb gives after re-calling the 5' RACE reads. The table gives fewer than 550,000 distinct CDR3 sequences; the top ten clones make up about 2.4% of it. For this clonotype: Its antigen is not identified.

Findings and limits, study-wide: Healthy co-twins had higher TCRbeta inverse Simpson diversity than their IBD twins. No single strong signal or clonotype associated with IBD was supported. No difference was seen in repertoire similarity between concordant and discordant twins, possibly from limited power.

This receptor was obtained from a human donor with ulcerative colitis or Crohn's disease, or a healthy co-twin of an affected twin (not recorded which). Sequenced: blood.

CDR3 residues: CASSQAGTPAMNEQFF. This chain uses TRBV4-2 with TRBJ2-1; TCRdb picks TRBD1, but there is no DNA to check that call. This CDR3 is 16 amino acids long. Per germline, CDR1 LGHNA and CDR2 YNFKEQ.